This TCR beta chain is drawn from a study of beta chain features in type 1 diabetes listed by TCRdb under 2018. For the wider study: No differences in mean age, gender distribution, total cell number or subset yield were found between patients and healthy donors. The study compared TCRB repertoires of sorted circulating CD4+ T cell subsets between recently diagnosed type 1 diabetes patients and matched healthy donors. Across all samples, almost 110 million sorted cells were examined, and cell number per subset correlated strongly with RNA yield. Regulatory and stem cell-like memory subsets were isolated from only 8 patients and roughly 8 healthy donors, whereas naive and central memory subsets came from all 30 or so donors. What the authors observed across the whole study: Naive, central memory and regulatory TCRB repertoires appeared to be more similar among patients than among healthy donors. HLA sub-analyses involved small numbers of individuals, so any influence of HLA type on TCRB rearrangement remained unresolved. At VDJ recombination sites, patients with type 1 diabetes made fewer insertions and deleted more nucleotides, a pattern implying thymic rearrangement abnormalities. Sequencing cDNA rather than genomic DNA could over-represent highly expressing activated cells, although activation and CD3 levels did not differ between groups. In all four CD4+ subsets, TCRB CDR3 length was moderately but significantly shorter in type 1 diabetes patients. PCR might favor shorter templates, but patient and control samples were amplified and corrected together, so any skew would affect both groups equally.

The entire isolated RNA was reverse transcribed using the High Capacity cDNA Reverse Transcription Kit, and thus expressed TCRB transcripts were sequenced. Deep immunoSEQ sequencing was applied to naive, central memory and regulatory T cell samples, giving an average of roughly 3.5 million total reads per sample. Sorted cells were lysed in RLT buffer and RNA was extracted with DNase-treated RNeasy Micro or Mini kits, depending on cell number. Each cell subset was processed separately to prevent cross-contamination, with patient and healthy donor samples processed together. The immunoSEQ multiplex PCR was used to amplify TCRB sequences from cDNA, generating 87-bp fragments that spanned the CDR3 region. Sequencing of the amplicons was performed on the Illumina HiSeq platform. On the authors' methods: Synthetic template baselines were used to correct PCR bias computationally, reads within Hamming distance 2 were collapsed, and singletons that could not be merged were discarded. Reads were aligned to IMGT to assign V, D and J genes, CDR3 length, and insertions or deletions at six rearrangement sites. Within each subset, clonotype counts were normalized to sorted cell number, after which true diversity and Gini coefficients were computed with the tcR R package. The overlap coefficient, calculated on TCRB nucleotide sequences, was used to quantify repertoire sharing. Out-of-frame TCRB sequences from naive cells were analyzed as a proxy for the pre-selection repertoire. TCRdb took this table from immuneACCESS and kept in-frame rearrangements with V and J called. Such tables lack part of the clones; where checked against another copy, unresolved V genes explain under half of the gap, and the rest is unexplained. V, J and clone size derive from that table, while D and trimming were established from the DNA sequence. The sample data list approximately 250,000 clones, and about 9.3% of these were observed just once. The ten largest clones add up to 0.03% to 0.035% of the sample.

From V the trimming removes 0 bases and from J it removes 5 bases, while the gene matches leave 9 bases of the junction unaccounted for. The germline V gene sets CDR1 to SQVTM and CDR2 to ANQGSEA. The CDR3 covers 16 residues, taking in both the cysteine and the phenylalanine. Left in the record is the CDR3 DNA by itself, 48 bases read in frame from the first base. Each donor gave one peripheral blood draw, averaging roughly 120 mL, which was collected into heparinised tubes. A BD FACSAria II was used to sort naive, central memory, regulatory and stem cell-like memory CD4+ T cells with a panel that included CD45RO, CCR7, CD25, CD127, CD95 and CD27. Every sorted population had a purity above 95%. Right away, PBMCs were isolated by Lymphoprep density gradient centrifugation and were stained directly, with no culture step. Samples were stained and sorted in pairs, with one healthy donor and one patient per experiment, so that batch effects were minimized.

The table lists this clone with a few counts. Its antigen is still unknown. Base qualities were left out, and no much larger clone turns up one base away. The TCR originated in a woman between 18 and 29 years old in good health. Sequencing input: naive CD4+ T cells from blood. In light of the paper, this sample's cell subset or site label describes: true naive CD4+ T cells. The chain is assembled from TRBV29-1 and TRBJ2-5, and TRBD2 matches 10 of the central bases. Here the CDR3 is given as CSVEDGLAGDLETQYF. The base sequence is TGCAGCGTTGAAGACGGGCTAGCGGGAGATCTGGAGACCCAGTACTTC. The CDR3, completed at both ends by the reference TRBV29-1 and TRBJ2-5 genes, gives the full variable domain SAVISQKPSRDICQRGTSLTIQCQVDSQVTMMFWYRQQPGQSLTLIATANQGSEATYESGFVIDKFPISRPNLTFSTLTVSNMSPEDSSIYLCSVEDGLAGDLETQYFGPGTRLLVL.